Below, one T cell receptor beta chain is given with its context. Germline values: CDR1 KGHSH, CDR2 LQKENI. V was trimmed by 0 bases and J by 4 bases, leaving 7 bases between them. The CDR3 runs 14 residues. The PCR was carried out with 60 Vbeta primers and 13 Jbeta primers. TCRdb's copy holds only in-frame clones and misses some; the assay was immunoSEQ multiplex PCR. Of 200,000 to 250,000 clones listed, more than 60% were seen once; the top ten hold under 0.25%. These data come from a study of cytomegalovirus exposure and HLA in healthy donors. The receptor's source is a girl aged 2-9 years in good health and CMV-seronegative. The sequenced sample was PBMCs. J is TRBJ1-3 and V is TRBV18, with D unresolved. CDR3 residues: CASSPPSTGNTIYF. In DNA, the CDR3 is TGTGCCAGCTCACCACCGTCGACAGGAAACACCATATATTTT. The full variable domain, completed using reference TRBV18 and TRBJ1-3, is NAGVMQNPRHLVRRRGQEARLRCSPMKGHSHVYWYRQLPEEGLKFMVYLQKENIIDESGMPKERFSAEFPKEGPSILRIQQVVRGDSAAYFCASSPPSTGNTIYFGEGSWLTVV.